This entry lists 25 T cell receptor beta chains sequenced from one sample in a study of neurological immune-mediated disorders. TCRdb itself ran the 5' RACE reads through MiXCR, one entry per CDR3 protein. This table has tens of thousands of distinct CDR3 sequences, around 4.3% appearing once. The sequencing input was PBMCs. These receptors were taken from a woman aged 60-75 years with multiple sclerosis.

This clonotype has ten or more counts. The chain uses TRBV6-5 and TRBJ1-3; D unresolved. CDR3 length: 11 amino acids. CDR1 is MNHEY and CDR2 is SVGAGI in the germline V gene. V lost 5 bases and J 7 bases, leaving 6 bases between the germline ends. The CDR3 protein is CASSTVNTIYF. The CDR3 DNA reads as TGTGCCAGCAGTACGGTGAACACCATATATTTT.

This clonotype was observed many times. The V call is TRBV6-6, the J call TRBJ2-7; either TRBD1 or TRBD2 may supply D (5 bases each). The CDR3 totals 14 residues. Between the trimmed V and J ends, which lost 2 bases and 9 bases, there was a span of 17 bases. Germline V gene sequence: CDR1 MNHNY, CDR2 SVGAGI (reference sequence). The CDR3 reads CASSYRGDYDGQYF. The DNA of the CDR3 is TGTGCCAGCAGTTACAGGGGCGACTACGATGGGCAGTACTTC.

There are many counts of this clonotype. The V gene is TRBV29-1, the J gene TRBJ2-4; 7 bases fit TRBD2. Germline V lookup: CDR1 SQVTM, CDR2 ANQGSEA. This CDR3 is 13 amino acids long. J was trimmed by 6 bases and V by 4 bases; bases with no gene match: 6. The CDR3 loop reads CSVARDYGNIQYF. CDR3 nucleotides: TGCAGCGTTGCACGGGACTACGGAAACATTCAGTACTTC.

CDR3 sequence: CATSRDPGENTEAFF. In DNA form, the CDR3 reads TGTGCCACCAGCAGAGACCCAGGGGAGAACACTGAAGCTTTCTTT. The chain employs TRBV15 and TRBJ1-1; possible D gene TRBD1, 6 bases. CDR1 and CDR2 (germline): LNHNV, YYDKDF (reference sequence). The length of the CDR3 is 15 residues. The V end lost 0 bases, the J end lost 1 base, and 9 bases lay between the germline ends.

There are many counts of this clonotype. The rearrangement joins TRBV6-2 or TRBV6-3 to TRBJ1-1; D ambiguous. V was clipped by 5 bases and J by 5 bases, with 15 bases between them. CDR1 and CDR2 (germline): MNHEY, SVGEGT. The CDR3 contains 14 residues. The CDR3 is CASSRPGYGTEAFF. The CDR3 DNA sequence: TGTGCCAGCAGTCGCCCGGGGTATGGGACTGAAGCTTTCTTT.

In its sample, this clonotype ranks as medium-sized (0.01 to 0.1%). The J gene is TRBJ2-1, the V gene TRBV24-1, with a tentative D call TRBD1 (6 bases). This CDR3 contains 15 residues. Trimming took 9 bases from V and 6 from J, leaving 20 bases between them. CDR1 KGHDR and CDR2 SFDVKD come from the germline V gene. The CDR3 is CATPPPGDHGNEQFF. CDR3 coding DNA: TGTGCCACCCCGCCTCCAGGGGATCACGGCAATGAGCAGTTCTTC.

This chain links TRBV6-2 or TRBV6-3 with TRBJ2-2; the D is unclear. The CDR3 runs to 13 residues. Looked up from germline, CDR1 is MNHEY and CDR2 is SVGEGT. The ends were cut back, 1 base at V and 7 bases at J, with 7 bases in the middle. CDR3 residues: CASSYFSGGELFF. The DNA for the CDR3 is TGTGCCAGCAGTTACTTTAGTGGCGGGGAGCTGTTTTTT.

This chain uses TRBV5-1 with TRBJ2-2, with D maybe TRBD1 (5 bases). The germline CDR1 and CDR2 sequences are SGHRS and YFSETQ. CDR3 length: 16 residues. V lost 4 bases to trimming and J lost 7 bases, with 20 bases between them. The CDR3 reads CASSLLSRQSSGELFF. CDR3 coding DNA: TGCGCCAGCAGCCTTTTGTCACGACAGTCGAGCGGGGAGCTGTTTTTT.

Ten or more counts support this clonotype. This sequence joins TRBV12-3 or TRBV12-4 and TRBJ1-4; 7 bases agree with TRBD1. This CDR3 region has 14 residues. The junction had 6 bases not matched to a gene; V was cut back by 3 bases and J by 8 bases. The DNA for the CDR3 is TGTGCCAGCAGTTTGCGGGAAGGGGGCGAAAAACTGTTTTTT. Residues: CASSLREGGEKLFF.

This clonotype was counted at least ten times. This rearrangement joins TRBV20-1 to TRBJ2-7, with D unresolved. The germline V gene has CDR1 DFQATT and CDR2 SNEGSKA (reference sequence). V lost 8 bases to trimming and J lost 6 bases, with 17 bases between them. The CDR3 consists of 12 residues. Written as DNA, the CDR3 is TGCAGTTGGGGTCAGGACCTCACCGAGCAGTACTTC. Translating gives CSWGQDLTEQYF.

This clonotype has ten or more counts. The chain is built from TRBV10-3 and TRBJ2-3; possible D gene TRBD2, 6 bases. The CDR3 covers 14 residues. Trimming removed 8 bases from V and 3 bases from J, with 15 bases in between. Germline CDR1 is ENHRY and CDR2 is SYGVKD. For the CDR3, the DNA is TGTGCCATCCGCCGGGACTCGAATACAGATACGCAGTATTTT. Translated, it gives CAIRRDSNTDTQYF.

The gene calls are TRBV18 and TRBJ2-4; TRBD1 matches at 7 bases. The germline V gene has CDR1 KGHSH and CDR2 LQKENI. V shed 3 bases, J shed 0 bases, and the junction held 8 bases outside the gene matches. The CDR3 is made up of 17 amino acids. In nucleotides, the CDR3 is TGTGCCAGCTCACCCCGGGACAGACGTTTAGCCAAAAACATTCAGTACTTC. It encodes CASSPRDRRLAKNIQYF. Using reference TRBV18 and TRBJ2-4 for the parts outside the CDR3, the full variable domain is NAGVMQNPRHLVRRRGQEARLRCSPMKGHSHVYWYRQLPEEGLKFMVYLQKENIIDESGMPKERFSAEFPKEGPSILRIQQVVRGDSAAYFCASSPRDRRLAKNIQYFGAGTRLSVL.

This clonotype occurred many times. The rearrangement joins TRBV20-1 to TRBJ2-1; TRBD2 aligns across 9 bases. Germline-derived CDR1 and CDR2 are DFQATT and SNEGSKA (reference sequence). The CDR3 runs 13 residues. V trimming: 5 bases; J trimming: 8 bases; junction bases outside the gene matches: 7. CDR3 in DNA: TGCAGTGCTCATTTAGCGGGGGTAGATGAGCAGTTCTTC. Its translation: CSAHLAGVDEQFF.

This clonotype was observed a few times. The junction shows a germline mismatch at one end, possibly a read error. The chain employs TRBV9 and TRBJ1-5, with a possible D match to TRBD1 (6 bases). Germline V CDR1 and CDR2: SGDLS, YYNGEE. The CDR3 runs 14 residues. CDR3 DNA: TGTGCCAGCAGCGTAAGCGGGGGCAATCAGCCCCAGAATTTT. This encodes CASSVSGGNQPQNF. The full variable domain, with the rest looked up from reference TRBV9 and TRBJ1-5, is DSGVTQTPKHLITATGQRVTLRCSPRSGDLSVYWYQQSLDQGLQFLIQYYNGEERAKGNILERFSAQQFPDLHSELNLSSLELGDSALYFCASSVSGGNQPQNFGDGTRLSIL.

This clonotype was seen only a few times. V usage is TRBV7-2 and J usage is TRBJ2-3; unclear D gene. CDR1 and CDR2 from the germline V gene are SGHTA and FQGNSA. Between the trimmed V and J ends, which lost 1 base and 3 bases, there was a span of 11 bases. CDR3 length: 15 amino acids. CDR3 residues: CASSLVAAGTDTQYF. The CDR3 DNA follows: TGTGCCAGCAGCTTAGTTGCAGCTGGGACAGATACGCAGTATTTT.

This clonotype has at least ten counts. The chain is built from TRBV5-1 and TRBJ1-1, with 7 bases lining up with TRBD1. The trim removed 4 bases at V and 2 bases at J, leaving 5 bases unmatched. CDR1 is SGHRS and CDR2 is YFSETQ in the germline V gene. There are 14 residues in the CDR3. The CDR3 protein is CASSTGTANTEAFF. CDR3 sequence (DNA): TGCGCCAGCAGCACCGGGACAGCCAACACTGAAGCTTTCTTT. The full variable domain, rest sourced from reference TRBV5-1 and TRBJ1-1, is KAGVTQTPRYLIKTRGQQVTLSCSPISGHRSVSWYQQTPGQGLQFLFEYFSETQRNKGNFPGRFSGRQFSNSRSEMNVSTLELGDSALYLCASSTGTANTEAFFGQGTRLTVV.

The table lists this clonotype with a few counts. The rearrangement links TRBV5-1 to TRBJ1-1; D remains ambiguous. Germline V gene sequence: CDR1 SGHRS, CDR2 YFSETQ. V lost 2 bases and J 4 bases, leaving 9 bases between the germline ends. The CDR3 extends over 13 amino acids. CDR3 sequence (DNA): TGCGCCAGCAGCTTACGAGGAGGCACTGAAGCTTTCTTT. Translated, it gives CASSLRGGTEAFF.

This clonotype was recorded many times. This sequence joins TRBV20-1 and TRBJ2-1, with TRBD2 identical over 13 bases. With 3 bases clipped from V and 0 bases from J, the junction kept 23 bases outside the gene matches. The CDR3 totals 23 residues. Per germline, CDR1 DFQATT and CDR2 SNEGSKA (reference sequence). The CDR3 loop is CSARGLTSGRPNVFFSSYNEQFF. The CDR3 DNA sequence: TGCAGTGCTAGGGGACTGACTAGCGGGAGGCCCAATGTCTTTTTCAGCTCCTACAATGAGCAGTTCTTC.

This clonotype was recorded at least ten times. The J gene is TRBJ2-2, the V gene TRBV4-3; 7 bases line up with TRBD2. V was pared by 4 bases and J by 6 bases, with 8 bases of the junction left unmatched. The germline V gene encodes CDR1 LGHNA and CDR2 YSLEER. The CDR3 covers 15 residues. CDR3 sequence reads: CASSPRSAGAGELFF. The CDR3 region has the DNA TGCGCCAGCAGCCCCCGGTCGGCGGGGGCCGGGGAGCTGTTTTTT.

This clonotype was recorded at least ten times. The chain is built from TRBV7-2 and TRBJ1-3; D perhaps matches TRBD1 (5 bases). With 2 bases removed from V and 4 bases from J, the gap between germline ends came to 12 bases. Germline values: CDR1 SGHTA, CDR2 FQGNSA. This CDR3 is built from 15 residues. CDR3: CASSLNGGKGNTIYF. The CDR3 DNA reads TGTGCCAGCAGCTTAAATGGGGGGAAGGGAAACACCATATATTTT.

This clonotype was seen many times. The chain uses TRBV5-1 and TRBJ1-1; possible D gene TRBD1, 6 bases. The CDR3 is 14 amino acids. Germline V gene lookup returns CDR1 SGHRS and CDR2 YFSETQ. V lost 9 bases, J lost 2 bases, and 17 bases lay in between. CDR3 protein: CANPTGSKNTEAFF. CDR3 DNA sequence: TGCGCCAACCCGACAGGATCAAAAAACACTGAAGCTTTCTTT.

This clonotype showed up just once. CDR3 bases: TGTGCCAGCGCCGGACGACAGGTAGCTAACTATGGCTACACCTTC. Its protein product is CASAGRQVANYGYTF. The chain joins TRBV4-2 to TRBJ1-2; the D gene is possibly TRBD1 (6 bases). Looked up from germline, CDR1 is LGHNA and CDR2 is YNFKEQ. There are 15 residues in the CDR3. V was cut by 8 bases and J by 0 bases, with 16 bases left in between.

This clonotype has a count of ten or more. The CDR3 loop reads CAISESWDTQYF. CDR3 coding DNA: TGTGCCATCAGTGAGTCCTGGGATACGCAGTATTTT. The rearrangement links TRBV10-3 to TRBJ2-3, with unresolved D. Looked up from germline, CDR1 is ENHRY and CDR2 is SYGVKD. V lost 0 bases to trimming and J lost 6 bases, with 4 bases between them. The CDR3 has 12 amino acids.

This clonotype came up many times. The gene calls are TRBV20-1 and TRBJ2-5; D perhaps matches TRBD1 (5 bases). V shed 4 bases and J shed 3 bases, with 6 bases lying between them. This CDR3 has 11 residues. Germline loops: CDR1 DFQATT, CDR2 SNEGSKA (reference sequence). CDR3 region: CSAIREETQYF. The CDR3 DNA sequence: TGCAGTGCTATCAGGGAAGAGACCCAGTACTTC.

This clonotype has ten or more counts. This chain joins TRBV5-5 and TRBJ2-3, with a possible D match to TRBD1 (9 bases). CDR1 is SGHKS, CDR2 YYEKEE, per germline (reference sequence). The CDR3 sequence is 18 residues long. Trimming left V 4 bases short and J 6 bases short, with 27 bases between. The CDR3 sequence is CASSREGTGTGSPDTQYF. DNA for the CDR3: TGTGCCAGCAGCCGGGAGGGGACCGGGACAGGGTCCCCCGATACGCAGTATTTT. Using reference TRBV5-5 and TRBJ2-3 for the parts outside the CDR3, the full variable domain is DAGVTQSPTHLIKTRGQQVTLRCSPISGHKSVSWYQQVLGQGPQFIFQYYEKEERGRGNFPDRFSARQFPNYSSELNVNALLLGDSALYLCASSREGTGTGSPDTQYFGPGTRLTVL.